What follows are 23 T cell receptor beta chains derived from one specimen sequenced in a study of T cell responses to AZD1222 COVID-19 vaccine (dated by TCRdb to the early 2020s). The library was made by the immunoSEQ multiplex PCR assay. This is the immuneACCESS table as TCRdb keeps it, with only in-frame sequences that have V and J called. A part of the clones is gone; compared with another copy, unresolved V genes explain less than half, and the rest is unexplained. This sample has around 200,000 clones in its table, and approximately 90% of those were observed once. The leading ten clones occupy around 26% of the sample. Interpreted using the paper, the time point label stands for: about 28 days (+/-7) after the second vaccine dose. The sample in question was peripheral blood, obtained 28 days after the second AZD1222 dose. These receptors originate from an adult who received the AZD1222 COVID-19 vaccine.

The V and J genes are TRBV6-5 and TRBJ1-5; 9 bases fit TRBD1. In germline, CDR1 is MNHEY, CDR2 SVGAGI. J was trimmed by 5 bases and V by 10 bases; bases with no gene match: 12. The CDR3 is 15 residues long. CDR3: CATLMGTGNDQPQHF. CDR3 sequence (DNA): TGTGCCACCTTAATGGGGACAGGGAACGATCAGCCCCAGCATTTT.

The rearrangement links TRBV5-1 to TRBJ1-1; unclear D gene. Germline lookup yields CDR1 SGHRS and CDR2 YFSETQ. Trimming left V 0 bases short and J 4 bases short, with 7 bases between. This CDR3 has 13 residues. The CDR3 spells CASSLARATEAFF. CDR3 sequence (DNA): TGCGCCAGCAGCTTGGCCCGGGCCACTGAAGCTTTCTTT.

V gene TRBV28 combines with J gene TRBJ1-2; perhaps TRBD1 as D (6 bases). CDR3 length equals 15 residues. Between the trimmed V and J ends, which lost 11 bases and 6 bases, there was a span of 25 bases. Germline V gives CDR1 MDHEN, CDR2 SYDVKM. The CDR3 nucleotides read TGTGCCGGAAGAGGGAGGGGGAAAGGTCTTGATGGCTACACCTTC. Translated, it gives CAGRGRGKGLDGYTF.

The chain has TRBV7-9 and TRBJ1-5, with D possibly TRBD1 on 5 matching bases. This CDR3 spans 14 amino acids. The germline gives CDR1 SEHNR, CDR2 FQNEAQ (reference sequence). The germline V and J ends were trimmed by 5 bases and 8 bases, with 16 bases remaining between them. The CDR3: CASSPGGVGKPQHF. DNA of the CDR3: TGTGCCAGCAGCCCCGGGGGGGTGGGTAAGCCCCAGCATTTT.

V is TRBV2 and J is TRBJ1-2; unclear D gene. Per germline, CDR1 SNHLY and CDR2 FYNNEI. V was pared by 8 bases and J by 3 bases, with 7 bases between. This CDR3 contains 11 residues. The CDR3 loop is CASPHDYGYTF. As DNA, the CDR3 is TGTGCCAGCCCGCACGACTATGGCTACACCTTC.

This clone has a single count. The CDR3 here is CASSLTAVAEETQYF. The CDR3 DNA is TGTGCCAGTAGCCTAACGGCGGTAGCGGAAGAGACCCAGTACTTC. The chain couples TRBV19 to TRBJ2-5; perhaps TRBD2 as D (6 bases). The ends were cut back, 6 bases at V and 3 bases at J, with 17 bases in the middle. Germline loops: CDR1 LNHDA, CDR2 SQIVND (reference sequence). The CDR3 has 15 residues.

Details on this clone: The junction shows a germline mismatch at one end, possibly a read error. Written as DNA, the CDR3 is TGTGCCTGGAGTGTAAGCAATAGGGAAATCTTC. Its translation: CAWSVSNREIF. This chain uses TRBV30 with TRBJ2-1; D uncertain. This CDR3 spans 11 amino acids. Germline V gene sequence: CDR1 GTSNPN, CDR2 SVGIG (reference sequence).

The chain is built from TRBV14 and TRBJ2-7; 8 bases match TRBD1. J gave up 3 bases and V 4 bases, and 2 bases lay outside the gene matches. Per germline, CDR1 SGHDN and CDR2 FVKESK. The CDR3 covers 13 residues. CDR3 bases: TGTGCCAGCAGCCTTGACAGGGGCTACGAGCAGTACTTC. It translates to CASSLDRGYEQYF. The variable domain in full, with the rest retrieved from reference TRBV14 and TRBJ2-7, is EAGVTQFPSHSVIEKGQTVTLRCDPISGHDNLYWYRRVMGKEIKFLLHFVKESKQDESGMPNNRFLAERTGGTYSTLKVQPAELEDSGVYFCASSLDRGYEQYFGPGTRLTVT.

In this sample, this clone turned up a few times. The chain uses TRBV14 and TRBJ2-1; TRBD2 aligns across 11 bases. The CDR3 runs 20 residues. The J segment lost 0 bases and the V segment lost 0 bases, leaving 10 bases of the junction unmatched. Germline values: CDR1 SGHDN, CDR2 FVKESK. The CDR3 loop is CASSQDLVAGGRSSYNEQFF. The CDR3 nucleotides are TGTGCCAGCAGCCAAGATCTAGTAGCGGGAGGGAGGAGCTCCTACAATGAGCAGTTCTTC.

V and J are TRBV7-2 and TRBJ2-3; D gene ambiguous. Deletions cut 5 bases from V and 7 bases from J, with 7 bases between. The CDR3 is 11 residues long. Germline V gives CDR1 SGHTA, CDR2 FQGNSA. The CDR3 coding sequence is TGTGCCAGCAGCCCCTCGAATACGCAGTATTTT. Amino acid sequence: CASSPSNTQYF.

V and J are TRBV14 and TRBJ2-7; 10 bases line up with TRBD1. V trimming: 4 bases; J trimming: 3 bases; junction bases outside the gene matches: 6. In germline, CDR1 is SGHDN, CDR2 FVKESK. The CDR3 spans 15 residues. This CDR3 reads CASSRAGTGVYEQYF. The CDR3, as DNA: TGTGCCAGCAGCCGCGCCGGGACAGGGGTCTACGAGCAGTACTTC.

The chain links TRBV29-1 to TRBJ2-1; 8 bases line up with TRBD2. The CDR3 is made up of 15 amino acids. With 0 bases clipped from V and 6 bases from J, the junction kept 7 bases outside the gene matches. Germline V gene lookup returns CDR1 SQVTM and CDR2 ANQGSEA. This CDR3 is CSVEDQGLVINEQFF. CDR3 sequence (DNA): TGCAGCGTTGAAGATCAGGGACTAGTGATCAATGAGCAGTTCTTC.

This chain links TRBV5-6 with TRBJ1-3, with a possible D match to TRBD1 (5 bases). Germline V lookup: CDR1 SGHDT, CDR2 YYEEEE. V gave up 3 bases and J gave up 9 bases, with 13 bases separating them. The CDR3 covers 13 residues. CDR3 region: CASSSPMGGTIYF. The CDR3 nucleotides read TGTGCCAGCAGCTCCCCTATGGGGGGCACCATATATTTT.

The CDR3 loop is CASSQVWSKGNEQFF. CDR3 bases: TGCGCCAGCAGCCAAGTTTGGAGCAAGGGCAATGAGCAGTTCTTC. This chain connects TRBV4-3 to TRBJ2-1; D is ambiguous. The length of the CDR3 is 15 residues. Per the germline V gene, CDR1 is LGHNA and CDR2 is YSLEER. Trimming removed 1 base at V and 6 bases at J, with 13 bases between.

The chain links TRBV7-9 to TRBJ2-3; 7 positions match TRBD2. The germline CDR1 and CDR2 sequences are SEHNR and FQNEAQ (reference sequence). V gave up 2 bases and J gave up 3 bases; unmatched junction bases: 5. The length of the CDR3 is 15 residues. The CDR3 region is CASSLLGEGTDTQYF. Here the CDR3 DNA reads TGTGCCAGCAGCTTACTGGGGGAGGGGACAGATACGCAGTATTTT.

V and J are TRBV28 and TRBJ2-3; 9 bases line up with TRBD1. CDR3 size: 18 residues. Losses at the gene ends were 8 bases for V and 1 base for J; bases not matched to a gene: 16. Germline CDR1 and CDR2: MDHEN and SYDVKM. CDR3 nucleotides: TGTGCCAGCCGTTCCGGGACAGGGATGGGGGTAGGCACAGATACGCAGTATTTT. Translated: CASRSGTGMGVGTDTQYF.

The J gene is TRBJ2-1, the V gene TRBV20-1, with a tentative D call TRBD2 (6 bases). Germline loops: CDR1 DFQATT, CDR2 SNEGSKA (reference sequence). The germline V and J ends were trimmed by 3 bases and 6 bases, with 15 bases remaining between them. This CDR3 is built from 14 residues. CDR3 DNA sequence: TGCAGTGCTAGTATGGGACTGCGTCTCAATGAGCAGTTCTTC. Protein: CSASMGLRLNEQFF.

The rearrangement links TRBV28 to TRBJ2-7, with 9 positions matching TRBD2. The trim removed 5 bases at V and 9 bases at J, leaving 8 bases unmatched. The germline V gene encodes CDR1 MDHEN and CDR2 SYDVKM. CDR3 size: 13 residues. Here the CDR3 DNA reads TGTGCCAGCAGTAAAGGCGGGAGGGTGCGGCAGTACTTC. It translates to CASSKGGRVRQYF.

CDR3 sequence reads: CATSDLGQYNEQFF. CDR3 coding DNA: TGTGCCACCAGTGATTTAGGGCAGTACAATGAGCAGTTCTTC. The J gene is TRBJ2-1, the V gene TRBV24-1; D gene uncertain. Germline lookup yields CDR1 KGHDR and CDR2 SFDVKD. The CDR3 length is 14 residues. Trimming stripped 1 base from V and 4 bases from J, with 7 bases between.

The V and J genes are TRBV28 and TRBJ2-3; D is possibly TRBD1 (6 bases). Germline-derived CDR1 and CDR2 are MDHEN and SYDVKM. This CDR3 region has 17 residues. V was trimmed by 5 bases and J by 3 bases, leaving 21 bases between them. CDR3 region: CASSLPRGAQGTDTQYF. CDR3 nucleotide sequence: TGTGCCAGCAGTCTCCCTCGAGGGGCCCAGGGGACAGATACGCAGTATTTT. The full variable domain, in which reference TRBV28 and TRBJ2-3 provide the parts outside the CDR3, is DVKVTQSSRYLVKRTGEKVFLECVQDMDHENMFWYRQDPGLGLRLIYFSYDVKMKEKGDIPEGYSVSREKKERFSLILESASTNQTSMYLCASSLPRGAQGTDTQYFGPGTRLTVL.

The genes are TRBV4-2 and TRBJ1-2; maybe TRBD1 (5 bases). The V end lost 0 bases, the J end lost 6 bases, and 14 bases lay between the germline ends. In germline, CDR1 is LGHNA, CDR2 YNFKEQ. This CDR3 contains 15 residues. The CDR3 nucleotides read TGTGCCAGCAGCCAAGAAGAAGGCAGGGAAAATGGCTACACCTTC. The encoded protein is CASSQEEGRENGYTF.

This sequence joins TRBV5-6 and TRBJ2-3; possible D gene TRBD1, 5 bases. Germline V CDR1 and CDR2: SGHDT, YYEEEE. This CDR3 comprises 15 residues. Trimming left V 3 bases short and J 2 bases short, with 13 bases between. For the CDR3, the DNA is TGTGCCAGCAGCTCCCAGCCGACAGCCACAGATACGCAGTATTTT. Protein: CASSSQPTATDTQYF. The complete variable domain, with remaining parts taken from reference TRBV5-6 and TRBJ2-3, reads DAGVTQSPTHLIKTRGQQVTLRCSPKSGHDTVSWYQQALGQGPQFIFQYYEEEERQRGNFPDRFSGHQFPNYSSELNVNALLLGDSALYLCASSSQPTATDTQYFGPGTRLTVL.

Only one count was recorded for this clone. The chain recombines TRBV18 with TRBJ2-4; possible D gene TRBD1, 6 bases. This CDR3 is built from 15 residues. V was cut by 3 bases and J by 3 bases, with 12 bases left in between. The germline CDR1 and CDR2 sequences are KGHSH and LQKENI. In DNA form, the CDR3 reads TGTGCCAGCTCACCCGATCAGGGGTACAAAAACATTCAGTACTTC. Residues: CASSPDQGYKNIQYF.